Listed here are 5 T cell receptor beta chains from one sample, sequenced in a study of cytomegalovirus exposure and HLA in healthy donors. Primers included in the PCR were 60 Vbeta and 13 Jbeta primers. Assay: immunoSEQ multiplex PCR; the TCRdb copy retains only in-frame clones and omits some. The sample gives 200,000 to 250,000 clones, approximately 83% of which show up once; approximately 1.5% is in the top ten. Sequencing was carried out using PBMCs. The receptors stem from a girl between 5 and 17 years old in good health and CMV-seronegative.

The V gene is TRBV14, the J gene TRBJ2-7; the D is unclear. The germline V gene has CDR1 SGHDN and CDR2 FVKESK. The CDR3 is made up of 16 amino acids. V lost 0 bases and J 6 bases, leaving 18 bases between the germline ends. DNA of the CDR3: TGTGCCAGCAGCCAAGATCCCGGTCCAAGAACCTCCGAGCAGTACTTC. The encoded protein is CASSQDPGPRTSEQYF. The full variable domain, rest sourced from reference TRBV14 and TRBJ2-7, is EAGVTQFPSHSVIEKGQTVTLRCDPISGHDNLYWYRRVMGKEIKFLLHFVKESKQDESGMPNNRFLAERTGGTYSTLKVQPAELEDSGVYFCASSQDPGPRTSEQYFGPGTRLTVT.

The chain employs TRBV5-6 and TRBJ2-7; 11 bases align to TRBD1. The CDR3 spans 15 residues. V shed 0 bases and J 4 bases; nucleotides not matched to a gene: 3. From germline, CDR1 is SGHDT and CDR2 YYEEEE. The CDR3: CASSLAGQGDYEQYF. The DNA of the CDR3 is TGTGCCAGCAGCTTGGCGGGACAGGGGGATTACGAGCAGTACTTC. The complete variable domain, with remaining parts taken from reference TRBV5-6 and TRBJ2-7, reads DAGVTQSPTHLIKTRGQQVTLRCSPKSGHDTVSWYQQALGQGPQFIFQYYEEEERQRGNFPDRFSGHQFPNYSSELNVNALLLGDSALYLCASSLAGQGDYEQYFGPGTRLTVT.

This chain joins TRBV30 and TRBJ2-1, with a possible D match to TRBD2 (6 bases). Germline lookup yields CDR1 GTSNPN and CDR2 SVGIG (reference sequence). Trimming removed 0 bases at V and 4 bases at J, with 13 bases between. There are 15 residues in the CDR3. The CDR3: CAWSVLSGSYNEQFF. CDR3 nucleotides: TGTGCCTGGAGTGTACTTAGCGGAAGTTACAATGAGCAGTTCTTC.

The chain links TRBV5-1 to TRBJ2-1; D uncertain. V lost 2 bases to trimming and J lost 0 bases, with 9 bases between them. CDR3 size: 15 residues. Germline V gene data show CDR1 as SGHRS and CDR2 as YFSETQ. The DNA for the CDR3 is TGCGCCAGCAGCTTTACCCACTACTCCTACAATGAGCAGTTCTTC. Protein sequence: CASSFTHYSYNEQFF.

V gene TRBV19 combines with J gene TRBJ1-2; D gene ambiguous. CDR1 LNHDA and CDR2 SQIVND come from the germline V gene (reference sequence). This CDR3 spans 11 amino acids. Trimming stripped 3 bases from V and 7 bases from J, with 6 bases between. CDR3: CASSMTVGYTF. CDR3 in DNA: TGTGCCAGTAGTATGACTGTTGGCTACACCTTC.